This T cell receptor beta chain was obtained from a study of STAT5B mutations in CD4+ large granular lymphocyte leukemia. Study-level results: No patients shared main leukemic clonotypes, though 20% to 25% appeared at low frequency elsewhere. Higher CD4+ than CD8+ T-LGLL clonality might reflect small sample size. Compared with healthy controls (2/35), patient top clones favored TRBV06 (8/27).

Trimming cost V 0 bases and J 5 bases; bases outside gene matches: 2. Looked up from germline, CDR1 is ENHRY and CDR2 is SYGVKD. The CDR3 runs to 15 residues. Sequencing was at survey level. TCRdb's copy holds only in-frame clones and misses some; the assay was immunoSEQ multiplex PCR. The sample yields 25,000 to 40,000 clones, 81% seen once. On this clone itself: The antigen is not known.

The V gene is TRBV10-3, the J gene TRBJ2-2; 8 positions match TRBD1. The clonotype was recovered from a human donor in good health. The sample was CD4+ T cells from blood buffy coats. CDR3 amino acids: CAISESRQGTGELFF. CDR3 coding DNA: TGTGCCATCAGTGAGTCGAGACAGGGGACCGGGGAGCTGTTTTTT.